The next 10 T cell receptor beta chains were all read from a single sample in a study of blood T cells in healthy people across ages. A second PCR of about 7 to 12 cycles used a sample-barcoded 5' primer and a J-beta primer mix. TCRdb called the 5' RACE reads again in MiXCR, with one record for every CDR3 protein. This table holds 1,500,000 or so distinct CDR3 sequences, approximately 39% found once. The sequencing sample was made of blood. The receptors were sampled from a woman between 18 and 30 years old in good health.

V gene TRBV25-1 combines with J gene TRBJ2-1, with a weak D call TRBD2 (6 bases). The J call may be in error: the DNA end matches TRBJ2-7 better. The germline V gene encodes CDR1 MGHDK and CDR2 SYGVNS. The CDR3 extends over 15 amino acids. Written as DNA, the CDR3 is TGTGCCAGCAGCCCCCCGGGACTCCGGTTCGACGAGCAGTACTTC. It translates to CASSPPGLRFDEQYF.

V is TRBV4-3 and J is TRBJ1-2; D ambiguous. Germline CDR1 LGHNA, CDR2 YSLEER. V shed 0 bases and J shed 4 bases, with 9 bases lying between them. This CDR3 is 14 amino acids long. The CDR3 region has the DNA TGCGCCAGCAGCCAAGACAGCGCATTCTATGGCTACACCTTC. Protein sequence: CASSQDSAFYGYTF.

The chain has TRBV18 and TRBJ2-5; D is perhaps TRBD2 (6 bases). The CDR3 has 13 residues. Trimming stripped 4 bases from V and 6 bases from J, with 12 bases between. Germline V gene data show CDR1 as KGHSH and CDR2 as LQKENI. The CDR3 coding sequence is TGTGCCAGCTCACGCACGGCGGGGAAGACCCAGTACTTC. Its protein is CASSRTAGKTQYF.

This clonotype was picked up a small number of times. This chain links TRBV5-4 with TRBJ1-1; D is possibly TRBD1 (5 bases). The CDR3 runs 16 residues. V lost 4 bases to trimming and J lost 0 bases, with 16 bases between them. Per germline, CDR1 SGHNT and CDR2 YYREEE (reference sequence). The CDR3 region is CASSPGPGHLNTEAFF. The DNA for the CDR3 is TGTGCCAGCAGCCCAGGACCCGGACATCTGAACACTGAAGCTTTCTTT.

The chain links TRBV7-9 to TRBJ2-3, with a tentative D call TRBD2 (7 bases). Germline loops: CDR1 SEHNR, CDR2 FQNEAQ (reference sequence). Trimming took 3 bases from V and 5 from J, leaving 15 bases between them. CDR3 length: 15 amino acids. The DNA of the CDR3 is TGTGCCAGCAGCTTCGAGGGGGGGCCATTAGATACGCAGTATTTT. Translation gives CASSFEGGPLDTQYF. Drawing the rest from reference TRBV7-9 and TRBJ2-3, the complete variable domain is DTGVSQNPRHKITKRGQNVTFRCDPISEHNRLYWYRQTLGQGPEFLTYFQNEAQLEKSRLLSDRFSAERPKGSFSTLEIQRTEQGDSAMYLCASSFEGGPLDTQYFGPGTRLTVL.

This sequence joins TRBV7-4 and TRBJ2-7; unclear D gene. Germline V CDR1 and CDR2: SGHVT, SQSDAQ. This CDR3 contains 15 residues. Trimming took 9 bases from V and 4 from J, leaving 22 bases between them. In nucleotides, the CDR3 is TGTGCCAGATGCCCCCCGCGGATAGTGAGGTACGAGCAGTACTTC. It is translated as CARCPPRIVRYEQYF. Variable domain in full (rest from reference TRBV7-4 and TRBJ2-7): GAGVSQSPRYKVAKRGRDVALRCDSISGHVTLYWYRQTLGQGSEVLTYSQSDAQRDKSGRPSGRFSAERPERSVSTLKIQRTEQGDSAVYLCARCPPRIVRYEQYFGPGTRLTVT.

This chain's CDR3 is CAWGFLGNTIYF. CDR3 bases: TGTGCCTGGGGGTTCCTTGGAAACACCATATATTTT. The rearrangement links TRBV30 to TRBJ1-3; no reliable D call. Germline loops: CDR1 GTSNPN, CDR2 SVGIG (reference sequence). The V gene lost 5 bases and the J gene lost 3 bases, with 8 bases spanning the gap. CDR3 length equals 12 residues.

This clonotype was counted at least ten times. J is TRBJ2-5 and V is TRBV24-1; either TRBD1 or TRBD2 may supply D (5 bases each). The germline V gene encodes CDR1 KGHDR and CDR2 SFDVKD. V lost 6 bases, J lost 11 bases, and 30 bases lay in between. The CDR3 spans 17 residues. The CDR3 protein is CATSLVGTRNKRDEQYF. CDR3 coding DNA: TGTGCCACCAGTCTTGTCGGGACCCGGAACAAGAGGGATGAGCAGTACTTC.

The genes are TRBV7-9 and TRBJ1-4; TRBD1 agrees at 8 bases. Germline CDR1 reads SEHNR; CDR2 reads FQNEAQ (reference sequence). The CDR3 runs 15 residues. Trimming removed 5 bases from V and 4 bases from J; junction bases left unmatched: 6. Here the CDR3 DNA reads TGTGCCAGCAGCCATCCGACAGGGGTTAATGAAAAACTGTTTTTT. Residues: CASSHPTGVNEKLFF.

The chain joins TRBV4-1 to TRBJ1-2, with 9 bases that match TRBD1. J was trimmed by 7 bases and V by 1 base; bases with no gene match: 16. This CDR3 contains 18 residues. The germline V gene encodes CDR1 MGHRA and CDR2 YSYEKL. CDR3 sequence reads: CASSQGLNGQGRECGYTF. The CDR3 bases are TGCGCCAGCAGCCAAGGTCTTAATGGACAGGGGCGGGAGTGTGGCTACACCTTC.